This is a list of T cell receptor beta chains from one sample in a study of T cell changes during pregnancy in multiple sclerosis. The method was immunoSEQ multiplex PCR; TCRdb's version includes in-frame clones alone and lacks a portion of them. This repertoire shows tens of thousands of clones, roughly 94% found once; its top ten account for 0.58%. The material was peripheral blood, obtained in the third trimester of pregnancy. The receptors shown here come from a female donor with multiple sclerosis, enrolled in a pregnancy study. The CDR3 runs from the conserved cysteine through the conserved F or W. A D gene is named only where the DNA matches it firmly. Only some rows state a clone size, as once, few, many or a class for expanded clones.

V	size	J	D	CDR3	DNA
TRBV5-1	once	TRBJ2-5	TRBD1	CATSTGDEETQYF	TGCGCCACCTCAACAGGGGATGAAGAGACCCAGTACTTC
TRBV25-1	once	TRBJ2-2	TRBD2	CASSAPTSGGTGELFF	TGTGCCAGCAGTGCCCCTACTAGCGGGGGAACCGGGGAGCTGTTTTTT
TRBV6-1	-	TRBJ2-3	TRBD2	CASLWRGGTDTQYF	TGTGCCAGCCTGTGGCGGGGGGGCACAGATACGCAGTATTTT
TRBV7-9	-	TRBJ1-2	-	CASSSPSGVGYGYTF	TGTGCCAGCAGCTCGCCTTCCGGGGTGGGCTATGGCTACACCTTC
TRBV15	-	TRBJ2-3	-	CATFTGQHTDTQYF	TGTGCCACCTTTACAGGACAGCATACAGATACGCAGTATTTT
TRBV6-1	once	TRBJ1-1	-	CASSDGSNTEAFF	TGTGCCAGCAGTGATGGGAGTAACACTGAAGCTTTCTTT
TRBV18	once	TRBJ2-2	-	CASSPPSSPRNTGELFF	TGTGCCAGCTCACCACCCTCCAGTCCCAGGAACACCGGGGAGCTGTTTTTT
TRBV10-3	-	TRBJ1-1	TRBD1	CAISRGTDNTEAFF	TGTGCCATCAGTAGAGGGACAGACAACACTGAAGCTTTCTTT
TRBV5-6	-	TRBJ2-1	-	CASILLAYNEQFF	TGTGCCAGCATCCTACTGGCCTACAATGAGCAGTTCTTC
TRBV19	-	TRBJ2-7	TRBD1	CASSIAYGTGFWMYEQYF	TGTGCCAGTAGTATAGCCTACGGGACAGGCTTTTGGATGTACGAGCAGTACTTC
TRBV25-1	-	TRBJ2-5	-	CASSEWGSVGETQYF	TGTGCCAGCAGTGAATGGGGCTCCGTCGGTGAGACCCAGTACTTC
TRBV18	few	TRBJ2-7	-	CASSPVVQAGEYF	TGTGCCAGCTCACCAGTTGTCCAGGCCGGGGAGTACTTC
TRBV5-4	-	TRBJ2-7	TRBD1	CASSLAGQGAYEQYF	TGTGCCAGCAGCTTGGCGGGACAGGGGGCCTACGAGCAGTACTTC
TRBV20-1	-	TRBJ1-1	-	CSVRGATEAFF	TGCAGTGTTAGGGGGGCCACTGAAGCTTTCTTT
TRBV23-1	-	TRBJ1-5	-	CASSPTRSGWNQPQHF	TGCGCCAGCAGTCCGACGAGATCCGGGTGGAATCAGCCCCAGCATTTT
TRBV11-1	-	TRBJ2-3	TRBD2	CASSFTSGASTDTQYF	TGTGCCAGCAGCTTCACTAGCGGTGCTAGCACAGATACGCAGTATTTT
TRBV7-9	-	TRBJ1-2	-	CASSLELPAAGYTF	TGTGCCAGCAGCTTAGAGCTACCAGCGGCTGGCTACACCTTC
TRBV7-8	-	TRBJ1-2	-	CASSTGPQGSYGYTF	TGTGCCAGCAGCACCGGACCGCAGGGGAGCTATGGCTACACCTTC
TRBV11-1	-	TRBJ1-6	-	CASSLRRYSPLHF	TGTGCCAGCAGCTTACGCCGGTATTCACCCCTCCACTTT
TRBV9	few	TRBJ1-3	-	CASSAQGTPGNTIYF	TGTGCCAGCAGCGCGCAAGGGACACCTGGAAACACCATATATTTT
TRBV7-6	-	TRBJ2-2	-	CASRLGGNTGELFF	TGTGCCAGCAGGTTGGGGGGGAACACCGGGGAGCTGTTTTTT
TRBV4-2	once	TRBJ2-3	TRBD2	CASSQASGGPTDTQYF	TGTGCCAGCAGCCAGGCTAGCGGGGGACCCACAGATACGCAGTATTTT
TRBV2	-	TRBJ1-6	-	CASRGDTSGPLHF	TGTGCCAGCAGGGGGGACACTTCAGGCCCCCTCCACTTT
TRBV9	-	TRBJ2-2	TRBD1	CASRGQGHTGELFF	TGTGCCAGCAGGGGACAGGGGCACACCGGGGAGCTGTTTTTT
TRBV4-1	-	TRBJ1-4	-	CASSQDEGTNEKLFF	TGCGCCAGCAGCCAAGACGAGGGTACTAATGAAAAACTGTTTTTT
TRBV10-3	-	TRBJ1-1	-	CAITPGLNTEAFF	TGTGCCATCACTCCGGGATTGAACACTGAAGCTTTCTTT
TRBV7-2	-	TRBJ1-4	TRBD1	CASSLLGQGATNEKLFF	TGTGCCAGCAGCTTATTGGGACAGGGGGCGACTAATGAAAAACTGTTTTTT
TRBV15	-	TRBJ1-5	-	CATSRDIRQPQHF	TGTGCCACCAGCAGAGATATACGGCAGCCCCAGCATTTT
TRBV18	-	TRBJ1-1	-	CASSPNWGVGGTEAFF	TGTGCCAGCTCACCGAATTGGGGTGTCGGGGGCACTGAAGCTTTCTTT
TRBV7-2	-	TRBJ1-1	TRBD1	CASSLVGFAGTGALAFF	TGTGCCAGCAGCTTAGTGGGATTTGCGGGGACAGGTGCGCTAGCTTTCTTT
TRBV30	-	TRBJ1-1	-	CAQQPRGGMNTEAFF	TGTGCCCAACAACCGAGGGGGGGGATGAACACTGAAGCTTTCTTT
TRBV19	-	TRBJ1-3	-	CASSMQVTSGNTIYF	TGTGCCAGTAGTATGCAGGTCACCTCTGGAAACACCATATATTTT
TRBV7-2	-	TRBJ1-2	-	CASSLMGGVTSYGYTF	TGTGCCAGCAGCTTAATGGGAGGGGTCACCTCCTATGGCTACACCTTC
TRBV5-8	-	TRBJ2-7	TRBD1	CASTAPKYRGTPYEQYF	TGTGCCAGCACGGCCCCAAAATACAGGGGGACACCCTACGAGCAGTACTTC
TRBV15	-	TRBJ2-3	TRBD1	CATSRGQGGDTQYF	TGTGCCACCAGCAGGGGACAGGGAGGGGATACGCAGTATTTT
TRBV19	-	TRBJ2-3	TRBD1	CASSGRGLDTQYF	TGTGCCAGTAGTGGAAGGGGGCTGGATACGCAGTATTTT
TRBV10-2	-	TRBJ2-7	TRBD1	CASSETTGGIVEQYF	TGCGCCAGCAGTGAGACAACAGGGGGTATTGTCGAGCAGTACTTC
TRBV19	-	TRBJ2-7	TRBD2	CASATGTKAYEQYF	TGTGCCAGTGCAACCGGGACTAAGGCCTACGAGCAGTACTTC
TRBV9	-	TRBJ2-5	TRBD2	CASSVAGVLETQYF	TGTGCCAGCAGCGTTGCGGGGGTTTTAGAGACCCAGTACTTC
TRBV7-2	-	TRBJ1-4	-	CASSRHNEKLFF	TGTGCCAGCAGCCGACATAATGAAAAACTGTTTTTT
TRBV27	-	TRBJ2-3	-	CASKDLGADTQYF	TGTGCCAGCAAAGACTTGGGAGCAGATACGCAGTATTTT
TRBV7-3	-	TRBJ2-2	-	CASSLSPYGGSTGELFF	TGTGCCAGCAGCTTATCGCCTTATGGGGGGAGCACCGGGGAGCTGTTTTTT
TRBV14	-	TRBJ1-3	-	CASSLRGGAGNTIYF	TGTGCCAGCAGCCTCCGGGGTGGGGCTGGAAACACCATATATTTT
TRBV6-1	-	TRBJ2-7	TRBD1	CASSLTGQSYEQYF	TGTGCCAGCAGCCTAACGGGACAGTCCTACGAGCAGTACTTC
TRBV7-8	-	TRBJ1-2	TRBD1	CASSLNTQGQYGYTF	TGTGCCAGCAGCTTAAACACACAGGGGCAGTATGGCTACACCTTC
TRBV29-1	-	TRBJ2-5	TRBD2	CSVEVLAGGNQETQYF	TGCAGCGTTGAGGTACTAGCGGGGGGTAACCAAGAGACCCAGTACTTC
TRBV7-2	few	TRBJ2-7	-	CASSSQTSSYEQYF	TGTGCCAGCAGCAGTCAGACAAGCTCCTACGAGCAGTACTTC